These 5 T cell receptor beta chains came from one sample sequenced in a study of Tregs in tolerant kidney transplant recipients. Data came from immunoSEQ multiplex PCR; TCRdb stores just in-frame clones and leaves some out. The repertoire holds tens of thousands of clones, with 95% to 98% as singletons. The sequences come from Tregs from blood, collected before the transplant. Receptor source: a human donor who received a combined kidney and bone marrow transplant.

The rearrangement uses TRBV18 and TRBJ1-1; the D gene is possibly TRBD1 (5 bases). CDR1 and CDR2 from the germline V gene are KGHSH and LQKENI. Trimming stripped 5 bases from V and 3 bases from J, with 13 bases between. The CDR3 is made up of 14 amino acids. The CDR3 sequence: CASSAIQGYTEAFF. The CDR3 DNA is TGTGCCAGCTCAGCAATTCAGGGTTACACTGAAGCTTTCTTT.

The chain uses TRBV9 and TRBJ1-2; 10 nucleotides match TRBD1. Germline lookup yields CDR1 SGDLS and CDR2 YYNGEE. V was clipped by 4 bases and J by 4 bases; unmatched bases: 1. The CDR3 runs to 13 residues. Here the CDR3 reads CASSRDRGYGYTF. CDR3 sequence (DNA): TGTGCCAGCAGCCGGGACAGGGGCTATGGCTACACCTTC.

V usage is TRBV19 and J usage is TRBJ2-1; weak D call: TRBD1 (5 bases). This CDR3 is built from 13 residues. CDR1 is LNHDA, CDR2 SQIVND, per germline (reference sequence). V lost 5 bases and J 10 bases, leaving 15 bases between the germline ends. Written as DNA, the CDR3 is TGTGCCAGTAGTTCCTTTAATGGGGCGGAGCAGTTCTTC. Translation: CASSSFNGAEQFF.

The chain recombines TRBV7-8 with TRBJ2-1; TRBD2 aligns across 7 bases. The CDR3 has 14 amino acids. CDR1 is SGHVS, CDR2 FQNEAQ, per germline. J gave up 4 bases and V 5 bases, and 5 bases lay outside the gene matches. Written as DNA, the CDR3 is TGTGCCAGCAGCCTCGGGGGGTGGTACAATGAGCAGTTCTTC. This codes for CASSLGGWYNEQFF.

The chain couples TRBV15 to TRBJ1-2, with 9 bases lining up with TRBD1. CDR3 size: 13 residues. V lost 8 bases and J lost 4; bases outside the gene matches: 5. Germline V gene data show CDR1 as LNHNV and CDR2 as YYDKDF (reference sequence). The chain's CDR3 is CATSDRGIYGYTF. In nucleotides, the CDR3 is TGTGCCACCTCAGACAGGGGGATCTATGGCTACACCTTC.